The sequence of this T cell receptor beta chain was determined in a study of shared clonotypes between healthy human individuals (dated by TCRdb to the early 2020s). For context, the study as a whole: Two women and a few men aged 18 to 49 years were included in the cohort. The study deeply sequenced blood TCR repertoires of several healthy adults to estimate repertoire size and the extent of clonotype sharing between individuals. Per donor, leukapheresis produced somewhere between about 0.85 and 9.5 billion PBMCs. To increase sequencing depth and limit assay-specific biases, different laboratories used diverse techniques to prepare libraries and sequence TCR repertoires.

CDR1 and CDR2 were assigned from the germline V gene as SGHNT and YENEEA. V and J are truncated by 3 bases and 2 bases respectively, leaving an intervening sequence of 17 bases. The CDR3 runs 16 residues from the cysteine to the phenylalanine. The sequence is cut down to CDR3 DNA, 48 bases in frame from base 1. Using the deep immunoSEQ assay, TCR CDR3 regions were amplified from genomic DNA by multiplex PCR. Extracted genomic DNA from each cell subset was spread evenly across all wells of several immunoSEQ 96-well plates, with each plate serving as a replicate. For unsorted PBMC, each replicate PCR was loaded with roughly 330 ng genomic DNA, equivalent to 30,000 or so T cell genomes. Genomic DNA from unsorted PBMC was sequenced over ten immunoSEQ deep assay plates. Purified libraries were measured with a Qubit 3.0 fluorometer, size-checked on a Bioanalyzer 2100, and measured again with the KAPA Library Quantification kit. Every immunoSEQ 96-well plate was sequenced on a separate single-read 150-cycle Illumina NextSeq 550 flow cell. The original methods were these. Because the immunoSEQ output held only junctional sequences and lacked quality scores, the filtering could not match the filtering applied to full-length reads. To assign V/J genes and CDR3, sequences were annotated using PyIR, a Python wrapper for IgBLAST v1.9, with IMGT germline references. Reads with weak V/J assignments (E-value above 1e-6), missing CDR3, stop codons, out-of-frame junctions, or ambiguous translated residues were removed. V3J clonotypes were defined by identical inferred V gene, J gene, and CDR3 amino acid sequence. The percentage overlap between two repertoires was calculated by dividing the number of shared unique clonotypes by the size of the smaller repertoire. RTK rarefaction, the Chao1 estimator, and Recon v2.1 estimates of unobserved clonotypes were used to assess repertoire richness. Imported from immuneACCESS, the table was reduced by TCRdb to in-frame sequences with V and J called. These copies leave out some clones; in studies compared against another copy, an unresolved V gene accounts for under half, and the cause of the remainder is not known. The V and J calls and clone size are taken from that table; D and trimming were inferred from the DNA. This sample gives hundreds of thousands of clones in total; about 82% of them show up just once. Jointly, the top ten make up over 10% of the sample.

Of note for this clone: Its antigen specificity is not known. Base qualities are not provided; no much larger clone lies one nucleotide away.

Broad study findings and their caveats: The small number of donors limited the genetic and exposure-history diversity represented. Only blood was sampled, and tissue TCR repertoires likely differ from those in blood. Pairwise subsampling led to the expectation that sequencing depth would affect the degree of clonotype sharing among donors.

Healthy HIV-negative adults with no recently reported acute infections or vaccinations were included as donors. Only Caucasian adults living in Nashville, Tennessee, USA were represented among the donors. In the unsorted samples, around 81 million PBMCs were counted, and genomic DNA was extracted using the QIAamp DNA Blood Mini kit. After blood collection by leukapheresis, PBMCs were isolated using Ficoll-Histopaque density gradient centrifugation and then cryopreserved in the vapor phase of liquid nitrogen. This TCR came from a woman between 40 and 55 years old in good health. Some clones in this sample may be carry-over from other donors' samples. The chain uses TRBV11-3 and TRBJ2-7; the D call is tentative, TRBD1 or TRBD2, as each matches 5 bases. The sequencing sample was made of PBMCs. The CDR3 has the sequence CASSFRRQGETYEQYF. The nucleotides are TGTGCCAGCAGCTTCCGGAGGCAGGGCGAAACCTACGAGCAGTACTTC.